This entry describes one T cell receptor (beta chain). The CDR3 is 13 residues long. Between the trimmed V and J ends, which lost 1 base and 2 bases, there was a span of 6 bases. CDR1 is LNHDA and CDR2 is SQIVND in the germline V gene (reference sequence). Authors' processing steps: Amplification of reference gene primers was used by the study to estimate nucleated cell counts. Using immunoSEQ multiplex PCR, the repertoire was profiled, and TCRdb retains in-frame clones only, with some absent. V and J calls and clone size are those listed in that table; D and trimming were worked out from the DNA. The sample has about 160,000 clones, over 85% seen once. The entry originates in a study of blood T cell repertoires in COVID-19. Study in general: Researchers got acute and convalescent COVID-19 samples from the United States, Italy and Spain. T cells, B-cell-depleted T cells, or PBMCs provided the cDNA or gDNA that served as material.

The chain is built from TRBV19 and TRBJ2-7; D call uncertain. The TCR originated in a woman between 50 and 59 years old with acute or convalescent COVID-19. Sequenced sample: peripheral blood. CDR3 sequence: CASSIGVTYEQYF. The CDR3 DNA reads TGTGCCAGTAGTATAGGAGTTACCTACGAGCAGTACTTC.